What follows are 20 T cell receptor beta chains derived from one specimen sequenced in a study of shared clonotypes between healthy human individuals. Terminally differentiated effector memory CD45RA+ cells were left out of the naive CD8 fraction, which was CD45RO-negative and positively selected for CCR7. Assay: immunoSEQ multiplex PCR; the TCRdb copy retains only in-frame clones and omits some. Seen here are about 2 million clones, roughly 95% observed once, and the top ten hold roughly 1.1%. Input material: naive CD8+ T cells sorted from blood. These receptors originate from a man between 18 and 35 years old in good health.

J is TRBJ2-5 and V is TRBV27; D is uncertain. V shed 3 bases and J shed 1 base, with 6 bases lying between them. CDR3 size: 13 residues. Germline lookup yields CDR1 MNHEY and CDR2 SMNVEV (reference sequence). Here the CDR3 DNA reads TGTGCCAGCAGTTTGTTCATCCAAGAGACCCAGTACTTC. It is translated as CASSLFIQETQYF.

This clone appeared a single time. The sample has other DNA sequences that encode this CDR3 too. The chain is built from TRBV7-9 and TRBJ2-7, with 7 bases that match TRBD1. The trim removed 3 bases at V and 3 bases at J, leaving 5 bases unmatched. The length of the CDR3 is 14 residues. Germline V lookup: CDR1 SEHNR, CDR2 FQNEAQ (reference sequence). The CDR3 coding sequence is TGTGCCAGCAGCTTTCCGGCAGGGGGCTACGAGCAGTACTTC. Protein product: CASSFPAGGYEQYF.

This chain links TRBV9 with TRBJ1-1, with a tentative D call TRBD1 (5 bases). The CDR3 length is 13 residues. The germline V and J ends were trimmed by 1 base and 7 bases, with 11 bases remaining between them. In germline, CDR1 is SGDLS, CDR2 YYNGEE. The CDR3 is CASSVIGGSEAFF. The CDR3, as DNA: TGTGCCAGCAGCGTAATCGGGGGGAGTGAAGCTTTCTTT. Combining the CDR3 with reference TRBV9 and TRBJ1-1 gives the whole variable domain DSGVTQTPKHLITATGQRVTLRCSPRSGDLSVYWYQQSLDQGLQFLIQYYNGEERAKGNILERFSAQQFPDLHSELNLSSLELGDSALYFCASSVIGGSEAFFGQGTRLTVV.

This clone was detected once. The chain links TRBV27 to TRBJ2-2; 9 nucleotides match TRBD2. This CDR3 is built from 16 residues. Unmatched junction bases numbered 8, after V lost 5 bases and J lost 4 bases. The germline V gene encodes CDR1 MNHEY and CDR2 SMNVEV (reference sequence). CDR3: CASSTVSGSATGELFF. The CDR3 coding sequence is TGTGCCAGCAGTACCGTTAGCGGGAGTGCCACCGGGGAGCTGTTTTTT.

This chain joins TRBV27 and TRBJ2-7, with D possibly being TRBD1 (6 bases). CDR3 length: 14 amino acids. Germline CDR1 is MNHEY and CDR2 is SMNVEV (reference sequence). V was shortened by 5 bases and J by 0 bases, with 11 bases between the two germline ends. The CDR3, as DNA: TGTGCCAGCAGTCCACAGGGTAGCTCCTACGAGCAGTACTTC. It yields the protein CASSPQGSSYEQYF.

The J gene is TRBJ1-5, the V gene TRBV2, with D possibly matching TRBD1 (5 bases). Germline V gene sequence: CDR1 SNHLY, CDR2 FYNNEI. V dropped 1 base and J dropped 6 bases, with 10 bases sitting between them. The CDR3 runs 14 residues. CDR3 protein: CASSEGREPQPQHF. In DNA form, the CDR3 reads TGTGCCAGCAGTGAAGGCAGGGAGCCTCAGCCCCAGCATTTT.

The chain couples TRBV4-3 to TRBJ1-1; D might be TRBD1 (6 bases). CDR3 size: 16 residues. V lost 0 bases, J lost 8 bases, and 19 bases lay in between. CDR1 LGHNA and CDR2 YSLEER come from the germline V gene. This chain's CDR3 is CASSQDVGQGLNEAFF. The CDR3 bases are TGCGCCAGCAGCCAAGACGTGGGGCAGGGGCTAAACGAAGCTTTCTTT.

This chain joins TRBV7-9 and TRBJ1-1; tentative D call: TRBD1 (6 bases). Trimming removed 7 bases at V and 11 bases at J, with 17 bases between. CDR1 is SEHNR and CDR2 is FQNEAQ in the germline V gene (reference sequence). This CDR3 has 12 residues. DNA for the CDR3: TGTGCCAGCAACACGGACAGCCTAGGCGCTTTCTTT. Protein sequence: CASNTDSLGAFF.

The rearrangement links TRBV29-1 to TRBJ1-1; D remains ambiguous. CDR3 length: 11 residues. V dropped 5 bases and J dropped 4 bases, with 8 bases sitting between them. Germline lookup yields CDR1 SQVTM and CDR2 ANQGSEA. In nucleotides, the CDR3 is TGCAGCGTTTTCATGGGCACTGAAGCTTTCTTT. This encodes CSVFMGTEAFF.

The chain has TRBV7-8 and TRBJ2-7; 9 positions agree with TRBD1. The junction had 5 bases not matched to a gene; V was cut back by 5 bases and J by 0 bases. The CDR3 is 15 residues long. The germline CDR1 and CDR2 sequences are SGHVS and FQNEAQ. Here the CDR3 reads CASSIGQGYSYEQYF. Here the CDR3 DNA reads TGTGCCAGCAGCATTGGACAGGGGTACTCCTACGAGCAGTACTTC.

The gene calls are TRBV9 and TRBJ2-7, with D uncertain. From germline, CDR1 is SGDLS and CDR2 YYNGEE. Trimming removed 0 bases at V and 1 base at J, with 11 bases between. This CDR3 is 15 amino acids long. The CDR3 sequence is CASSVGTLPSYEQYF. CDR3 DNA: TGTGCCAGCAGCGTAGGTACGTTGCCTTCCTACGAGCAGTACTTC. The variable domain in full, with the rest retrieved from reference TRBV9 and TRBJ2-7, is DSGVTQTPKHLITATGQRVTLRCSPRSGDLSVYWYQQSLDQGLQFLIQYYNGEERAKGNILERFSAQQFPDLHSELNLSSLELGDSALYFCASSVGTLPSYEQYFGPGTRLTVT.

The CDR3 nucleotides read TGTGCCAGTCATAGCGGGGTCACCTACAATGAGCAGTTCTTC. This codes for CASHSGVTYNEQFF. This chain joins TRBV18 and TRBJ2-1, with 8 bases identical to TRBD2. There are 14 residues in the CDR3. V trimming: 9 bases; J trimming: 2 bases; junction bases outside the gene matches: 6. In germline, CDR1 is KGHSH, CDR2 LQKENI.

V gene TRBV30 combines with J gene TRBJ1-2, with D possibly being TRBD1 (5 bases). CDR3 length equals 13 residues. Trimming took 1 base from V and 6 from J, leaving 12 bases between them. Germline CDR1 reads GTSNPN; CDR2 reads SVGIG (reference sequence). The CDR3 spells CAWSGGQGDGYTF. The CDR3 DNA reads TGTGCCTGGAGTGGAGGTCAGGGAGATGGCTACACCTTC. Using reference TRBV30 and TRBJ1-2 for the parts outside the CDR3, the full variable domain is SQTIHQWPATLVQPVGSPLSLECTVEGTSNPNLYWYRQAAGRGLQLLFYSVGIGQISSEVPQNLSASRPQDRQFILSSKKLLLSDSGFYLCAWSGGQGDGYTFGSGTRLTVV.

The table lists this clone with a count of one. V and J are TRBV9 and TRBJ1-2; D is unresolved. The CDR3 runs 15 residues. Between the trimmed V and J ends, which lost 5 bases and 0 bases, there was a span of 14 bases. Germline CDR1 SGDLS, CDR2 YYNGEE. CDR3 nucleotide sequence: TGTGCCAGCAGTATTGGTGGATATTCTAACTATGGCTACACCTTC. Its translation: CASSIGGYSNYGYTF. Full variable domain (rest looked up from reference TRBV9 and TRBJ1-2): DSGVTQTPKHLITATGQRVTLRCSPRSGDLSVYWYQQSLDQGLQFLIQYYNGEERAKGNILERFSAQQFPDLHSELNLSSLELGDSALYFCASSIGGYSNYGYTFGSGTRLTVV.

The V gene is TRBV7-9, the J gene TRBJ1-1; perhaps TRBD1 as D (5 bases). CDR3 length equals 14 residues. CDR1 is SEHNR and CDR2 is FQNEAQ in the germline V gene (reference sequence). Between the trimmed V and J ends, which lost 4 bases and 8 bases, there was a span of 17 bases. The CDR3 nucleotides read TGTGCCAGCAGCTCGGGGGTAGGTGAGGGCGAAGCTTTCTTT. Amino acid sequence: CASSSGVGEGEAFF.

This rearrangement joins TRBV7-3 to TRBJ2-1; TRBD1 aligns across 10 bases. The CDR3 covers 15 residues. Losses at the gene ends were 0 bases for V and 9 bases for J; bases not matched to a gene: 5. Germline CDR1 reads SGHTA; CDR2 reads FQGTGA. The CDR3 loop is CASSLTGTGAPEQFF. In nucleotides, the CDR3 is TGTGCCAGCAGCTTAACGGGGACAGGGGCCCCTGAGCAGTTCTTC.

The chain couples TRBV11-2 to TRBJ2-1; 8 bases align to TRBD2. The CDR3 consists of 15 residues. Trimming at V came to 5 bases and at J to 2 bases, leaving 5 bases not matched to a gene. From germline, CDR1 is SGHAT and CDR2 FQNNGV. In DNA form, the CDR3 reads TGTGCCAGCAGCGCCATAGCGGGGCCCTACAATGAGCAGTTCTTC. Its protein product is CASSAIAGPYNEQFF.

The chain couples TRBV7-8 to TRBJ2-7; 7 bases match TRBD1. The CDR3 contains 15 residues. Germline CDR1 is SGHVS and CDR2 is FQNEAQ. The V segment lost 5 bases and the J segment 0 bases; nucleotides outside the gene matches: 7. The CDR3 loop is CASSPGQAISYEQYF. CDR3 DNA: TGTGCCAGCAGCCCCGGACAGGCGATCTCCTACGAGCAGTACTTC.

This chain joins TRBV6-6 and TRBJ1-2; the D gene is possibly TRBD1 (5 bases). Trimming pared 0 bases from V and 1 base from J, leaving 12 bases between. Germline V gene data show CDR1 as MNHNY and CDR2 as SVGAGI (reference sequence). The CDR3 consists of 16 residues. The chain's CDR3 is CASSYSSSRVNYGYTF. The DNA for the CDR3 is TGTGCCAGCAGTTACTCGTCCTCCAGGGTTAACTATGGCTACACCTTC.

This clone was recorded only once. Other DNA variants within this sample encode the same CDR3. The V gene is TRBV27, the J gene TRBJ2-1; D is possibly TRBD1 (5 bases). The CDR3 consists of 15 residues. CDR1 is MNHEY and CDR2 is SMNVEV in the germline V gene (reference sequence). Trimming removed 3 bases from V and 4 bases from J, with 13 bases in between. In nucleotides, the CDR3 is TGTGCCAGCAGTTTCGGGCAGGGCGCGTACAATGAGCAGTTCTTC. This sequence encodes CASSFGQGAYNEQFF.